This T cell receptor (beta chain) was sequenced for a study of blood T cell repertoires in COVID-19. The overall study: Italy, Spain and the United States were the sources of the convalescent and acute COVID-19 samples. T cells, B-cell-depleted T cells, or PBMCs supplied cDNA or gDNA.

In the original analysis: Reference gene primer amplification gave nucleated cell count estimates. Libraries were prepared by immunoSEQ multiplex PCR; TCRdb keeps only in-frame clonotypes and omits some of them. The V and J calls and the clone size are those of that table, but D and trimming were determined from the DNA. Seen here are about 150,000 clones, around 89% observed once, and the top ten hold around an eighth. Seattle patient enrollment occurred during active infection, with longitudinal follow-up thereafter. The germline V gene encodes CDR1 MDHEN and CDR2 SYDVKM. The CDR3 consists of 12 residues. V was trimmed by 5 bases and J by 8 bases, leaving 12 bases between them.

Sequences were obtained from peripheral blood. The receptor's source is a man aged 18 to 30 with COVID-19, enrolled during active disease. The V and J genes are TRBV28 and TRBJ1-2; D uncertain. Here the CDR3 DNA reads TGTGCCAGCAGTCCCGTCACTTTGGGCTACACCTTC. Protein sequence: CASSPVTLGYTF.